Listed below are T cell receptor beta chains from one sample, sequenced in a study of vaccination and CD4 T cells after COVID-19. TCRdb re-called the PCR reads with MiXCR, one entry per CDR3 protein. The repertoire consists of about 21,000 distinct CDR3 sequences, with about 39% occurring once and the leading ten covering roughly 4.7%. The antigens these receptors bind are not known. The starting material was CD4+ T cells from blood, cultured in vitro, obtained before SARS-CoV-2 vaccination. The receptors were sampled from a human donor who had recovered from COVID-19. CDR3s include the opening cysteine and the closing phenylalanine or tryptophan. Each record gives: clone size, J gene, V gene, D gene, CDR3 protein, CDR3 DNA. A D gene is named only where the DNA matches it firmly. For some rows the clone size is stated as once, few or many, or as a class when expanded; others skip it.

>.|TRBJ1-6|TRBV5-1|TRBD1
CASSPAGTGGGSPLHF
TGCGCCAGCAGCCCGGCAGGGACAGGGGGCGGATCACCCCTCCACTTT
>.|TRBJ2-6|TRBV27|TRBD1
CASRKGQGASGANVLTF
TGTGCCAGCAGGAAGGGACAGGGGGCATCTGGGGCCAACGTCCTGACTTTC
>.|TRBJ2-6|TRBV24-1|TRBD1
CATSDRTGSGANVLTF
TGTGCCACCAGTGACCGGACAGGTTCCGGGGCCAACGTCCTGACTTTC
>.|TRBJ1-2|TRBV2|.
CATREGGGYTF
TGTGCCACCAGAGAAGGCGGGGGCTACACCTTC
>.|TRBJ2-3|TRBV20-1|TRBD2
CSAPPSGRGTDTQYF
TGCAGTGCTCCCCCCAGCGGGAGGGGCACAGATACGCAGTATTTT
>.|TRBJ2-5|TRBV29-1|.
CSVEVVGKETQYF
TGCAGCGTTGAAGTCGTCGGGAAAGAGACCCAGTACTTC
>few|TRBJ1-1|TRBV20-1|.
CSAAGSGAFF
TGCAGTGCTGCAGGGAGCGGTGCTTTCTTT
>few|TRBJ1-1|TRBV20-1|.
CSAIRENTEAFF
TGCAGTGCTATCAGGGAAAACACTGAAGCTTTCTTT
>.|TRBJ2-7|TRBV29-1|.
CSVVRDYEQYF
TGCAGCGTCGTTCGGGACTACGAGCAGTACTTC
>.|TRBJ2-5|TRBV29-1|TRBD2
CSVLAGEETQYF
TGCAGCGTGCTAGCGGGAGAAGAGACCCAGTACTTC
>.|TRBJ1-5|TRBV20-1|.
CSATRGGDSNQPQHF
TGCAGTGCTACGAGGGGCGGGGATAGCAATCAGCCCCAGCATTTT
>.|TRBJ2-3|TRBV7-2|.
CASSPYGGEPDTQYF
TGTGCCAGCAGTCCCTATGGGGGAGAACCCGATACGCAGTATTTT
>.|TRBJ2-2|TRBV6-2/TRBV6-3|TRBD1
CASTRTGVVGELFF
TGTGCCAGCACCAGGACAGGGGTGGTCGGGGAGCTGTTTTTT
>.|TRBJ1-5|TRBV6-2/TRBV6-3|.
CASSFGVGNQPQHF
TGTGCCAGCAGTTTCGGGGTCGGAAATCAGCCCCAGCATTTT
>few|TRBJ1-5|TRBV6-2/TRBV6-3|.
CASRQNGGFEPQHF
TGTGCCAGCAGGCAAAACGGAGGCTTTGAGCCCCAGCATTTT
>.|TRBJ1-3|TRBV6-1|.
CASSQSGVVSGNTIYF
TGTGCCAGCAGCCAGTCCGGTGTAGTGTCTGGAAACACCATATATTTT
>.|TRBJ1-3|TRBV28|.
CASSLIGELGNTIYF
TGTGCCAGCAGTTTAATCGGGGAGTTAGGAAACACCATATATTTT
>.|TRBJ1-2|TRBV28|.
CASGFEDGYGYTF
TGTGCCAGCGGTTTTGAAGACGGATATGGCTACACCTTC